The clone carrying this T cell receptor (beta chain) was seen only a few times. Its antigen is not identified. This sample is drawn from a study of human T cells and chemical hapten exposure. Turning to the study itself: Mostly female, the patients presented with alopecia areata, totalis or universalis. Yields of TCR per sample differed, chiefly owing to small differences in pooled library volume. Study-level results: The count of PT1 expanded TCRs correlated positively with patch test score. It should be noted that donors had alopecia, so their immune response may differ from healthy people's.

The time point was: pre-sensitization, week 0. Treatment denoted: therapeutic diphenylcyclopropenone sensitization with weekly scalp DPC. Unfractionated whole blood served as the source for total RNA extraction. Trimming cost V 4 bases and J 0 bases; bases outside gene matches: 6. There are 16 residues in the CDR3. Per the germline V gene, CDR1 is SGDLS and CDR2 is YYNGEE. From the RACE reads, TCRdb called clonotypes with MiXCR, one entry per CDR3 protein. Of roughly 50,000 distinct CDR3 sequences listed, roughly 10% are singletons. This chain joins TRBV9 and TRBJ1-4; 7 bases fit TRBD1. The sequence came from a woman aged 30 to 39 with alopecia areata. Some clones in this sample may be carry-over from other donors' samples. Material: whole blood, obtained in connection with sensitization to the hapten diphenylcyclopropenone (DPC). The DNA for the CDR3 is TGTGCCAGCAGCTTCCCGGACAGGCCAACTAATGAAAAACTGTTTTTT. This codes for CASSFPDRPTNEKLFF.